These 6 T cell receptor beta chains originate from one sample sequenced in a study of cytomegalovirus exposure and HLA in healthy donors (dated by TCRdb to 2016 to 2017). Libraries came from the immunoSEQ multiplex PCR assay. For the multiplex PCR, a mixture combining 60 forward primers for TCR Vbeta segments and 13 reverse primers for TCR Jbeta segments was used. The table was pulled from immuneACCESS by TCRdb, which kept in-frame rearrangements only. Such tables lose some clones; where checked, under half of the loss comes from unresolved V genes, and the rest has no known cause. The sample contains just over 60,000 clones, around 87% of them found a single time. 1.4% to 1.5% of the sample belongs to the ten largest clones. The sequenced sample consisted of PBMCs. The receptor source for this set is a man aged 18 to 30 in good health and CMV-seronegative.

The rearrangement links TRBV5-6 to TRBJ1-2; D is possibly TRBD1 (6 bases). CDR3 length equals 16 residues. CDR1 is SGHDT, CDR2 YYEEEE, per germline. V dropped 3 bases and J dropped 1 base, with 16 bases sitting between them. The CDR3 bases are TGTGCCAGCAGCTCAGAATGGGGGCGCGGTAACTATGGCTACACCTTC. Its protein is CASSSEWGRGNYGYTF.

The CDR3 nucleotides are TGCAGCGTAGCGGGGGAAAACACCGGGGAGCTGTTTTTT. It encodes CSVAGENTGELFF. The V and J genes are TRBV29-1 and TRBJ2-2; 8 bases align to TRBD2. The CDR3 spans 13 residues. Germline V gives CDR1 SQVTM, CDR2 ANQGSEA. J was trimmed by 2 bases and V by 6 bases; bases with no gene match: 2.

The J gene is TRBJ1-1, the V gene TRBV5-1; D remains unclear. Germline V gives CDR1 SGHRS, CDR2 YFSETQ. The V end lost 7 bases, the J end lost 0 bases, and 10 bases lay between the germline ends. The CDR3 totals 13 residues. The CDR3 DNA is TGCGCCAGCGGGGAGCAGATGAACACTGAAGCTTTCTTT. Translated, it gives CASGEQMNTEAFF.

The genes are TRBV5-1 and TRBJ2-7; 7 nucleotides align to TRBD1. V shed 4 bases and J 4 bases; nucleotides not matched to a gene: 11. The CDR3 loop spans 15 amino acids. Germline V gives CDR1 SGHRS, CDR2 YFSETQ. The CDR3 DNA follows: TGCGCCAGCAGCCGCCAATCAGGGGGATTGTACGAGCAGTACTTC. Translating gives CASSRQSGGLYEQYF.

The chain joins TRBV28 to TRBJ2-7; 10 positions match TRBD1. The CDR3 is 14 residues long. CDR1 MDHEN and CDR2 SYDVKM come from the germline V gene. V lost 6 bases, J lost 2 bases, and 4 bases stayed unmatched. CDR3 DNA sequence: TGTGCCAGCAGACCGGGACAGGGGCCCTACGAGCAGTACTTC. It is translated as CASRPGQGPYEQYF. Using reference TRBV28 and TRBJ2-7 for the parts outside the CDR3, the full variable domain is DVKVTQSSRYLVKRTGEKVFLECVQDMDHENMFWYRQDPGLGLRLIYFSYDVKMKEKGDIPEGYSVSREKKERFSLILESASTNQTSMYLCASRPGQGPYEQYFGPGTRLTVT.

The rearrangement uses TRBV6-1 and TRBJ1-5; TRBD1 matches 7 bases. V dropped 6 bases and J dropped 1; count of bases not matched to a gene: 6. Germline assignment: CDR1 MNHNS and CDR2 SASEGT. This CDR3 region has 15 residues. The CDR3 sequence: CASRGQVTSNQPQHF. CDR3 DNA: TGTGCCAGCAGAGGACAGGTCACGAGCAATCAGCCCCAGCATTTT.